This T cell receptor (beta chain) comes out of a study of T-cell memory formation after mild COVID-19. Study-level background: Largely, the TCR clusters proved donor specific.

On this clonotype itself: What it binds is unknown.

Study-wide results and caveats: Some clones that responded turned up in pre-infection memory, which suggests that cross-reactive memory joined in. There was no confirmation that second-wave clones peaking on day 37 were SARS-CoV-2 specific.

CDR1 and CDR2 (germline): LGHNA, YNFKEQ. Trimming left V 1 base short and J 0 bases short, with 13 bases between. This CDR3 contains 16 residues. TCRdb used MiXCR to reprocess the 5' RACE reads, holding one entry per CDR3 protein. The data show 110,000 to 150,000 distinct CDR3 sequences, more than 13% seen once. This receptor was identified in an adult woman who had mild COVID-19 (a few samples of this study predate the infection). Cell type and time point are not known. The sequenced sample was PBMCs or a T cell subset sorted from them (not recorded which). The chain recombines TRBV4-2 with TRBJ2-7, with D possibly matching TRBD2 (5 bases). The chain's CDR3 is CASSQGRATTSYEQYF. CDR3 in DNA: TGTGCCAGCAGCCAAGGGCGGGCAACCACCTCCTACGAGCAGTACTTC.